A single sample gave rise to the 15 T cell receptor beta chains below, sequenced in a study of T cells in Graves' hyperthyroidism and ophthalmopathy. Amplification targeted TCR beta CDR3 regions from RNA transcripts. During a first-round RT-PCR of the TCR CDR3, the HTBI primer set was used. Via MiXCR, TCRdb re-called the multiplex PCR reads, giving one row per CDR3 protein. Among a few hundred thousand distinct CDR3 sequences listed, approximately 13% were seen once. Source material: blood. Receptors originate from a woman aged 30 to 39 with Graves' hyperthyroidism that later progressed to Graves' ophthalmopathy.

This clonotype has ten or more counts. V usage is TRBV20-1 and J usage is TRBJ1-6; D may be TRBD1 (5 bases). Trimming shortened V by 3 bases and J by 8 bases, and 8 bases separated the two germline ends. The CDR3 consists of 12 residues. Germline-derived CDR1 and CDR2 are DFQATT and SNEGSKA (reference sequence). Here the CDR3 reads CSASGGDSPLHF. For the CDR3, the DNA is TGCAGTGCTAGTGGGGGTGATTCACCCCTCCACTTT.

The rearrangement links TRBV30 to TRBJ1-1; the match to TRBD1 covers 10 bases. V lost 3 bases and J lost 5; bases outside the gene matches: 3. CDR3 size: 13 residues. CDR1 is GTSNPN, CDR2 SVGIG, per germline (reference sequence). The CDR3 sequence is CAWSGTGETEAFF. CDR3 in DNA: TGTGCCTGGAGCGGGACAGGGGAAACTGAAGCTTTCTTT.

This clonotype was seen at least ten times. The chain combines TRBV6-6 with TRBJ1-1; D remains unclear. There are 16 residues in the CDR3. The V end was cut by 2 bases, the J end by 1 base, with 14 bases between. Germline values: CDR1 MNHNY, CDR2 SVGAGI (reference sequence). The DNA of the CDR3 is TGTGCCAGCAGTTACCGATCATCGATAGGGAACACTGAAGCTTTCTTT. It is translated as CASSYRSSIGNTEAFF.

This clonotype came up many times. The genes are TRBV2 and TRBJ2-7; D not certain. Germline assignment: CDR1 SNHLY and CDR2 FYNNEI. Trimming removed 7 bases at V and 4 bases at J, with 20 bases between. The CDR3 runs 15 residues. For the CDR3, the DNA is TGTGCCAGCACCGAAGGACGGGCCCCCCGTTACGAGCAGTACTTC. Translating it yields CASTEGRAPRYEQYF.

This clonotype has more than one count but fewer than ten. The chain joins TRBV7-2 to TRBJ2-1, with 8 bases that match TRBD2. Per the germline V gene, CDR1 is SGHTA and CDR2 is FQGNSA. Trimming cost V 5 bases and J 3 bases; bases outside gene matches: 15. The CDR3 runs to 18 residues. The CDR3 coding sequence is TGTGCCAGCAGCCAAGATGGGTTGGGCGGGAGGAACTACAATGAGCAGTTCTTC. This codes for CASSQDGLGGRNYNEQFF.

This clonotype was counted ten times or more. V usage is TRBV29-1 and J usage is TRBJ2-3; D uncertain. V lost 6 bases, J lost 2 bases, and 15 bases lay in between. CDR3 length: 14 residues. Germline V gives CDR1 SQVTM, CDR2 ANQGSEA. CDR3 in DNA: TGCAGCGTCCTACACCTTCACATCACAGATACGCAGTATTTT. Translation: CSVLHLHITDTQYF.

The V call is TRBV7-2, the J call TRBJ2-3, with D perhaps TRBD2 (6 bases). V lost 5 bases, J lost 2 bases, and 11 bases lay in between. The CDR3 contains 14 residues. CDR1 SGHTA and CDR2 FQGNSA come from the germline V gene. CDR3 bases: TGTGCCAGCAGCCGGGACTTTAACACAGATACGCAGTATTTT. Encoded protein: CASSRDFNTDTQYF.

This clonotype has only a few counts. The rearrangement joins TRBV11-2 to TRBJ1-5; D remains unclear. From germline, CDR1 is SGHAT and CDR2 FQNNGV. This CDR3 spans 13 amino acids. V dropped 3 bases and J dropped 4 bases, with 7 bases sitting between them. The CDR3 bases are TGTGCCAGCAGCTTTGAAACTAATCAGCCCCAGCATTTT. It yields the protein CASSFETNQPQHF.

The V call is TRBV6-2 or TRBV6-3, the J call TRBJ1-3; D remains unclear. V was cut by 0 bases and J by 1 base, with 13 bases left in between. Germline lookup yields CDR1 MNHEY and CDR2 SVGEGT. The CDR3 length is 17 residues. The DNA for the CDR3 is TGTGCCAGCAGTTACTCGACAAGGAGCGGGTCTGGAAACACCATATATTTT. It is translated as CASSYSTRSGSGNTIYF.

Points on this clonotype: One end of the junction varies from germline; a read error may be responsible. V gene TRBV20-1 combines with J gene TRBJ2-3; D is uncertain. Germline CDR1 DFQATT, CDR2 SNEGSKA (reference sequence). The CDR3 is made up of 13 amino acids. As DNA, the CDR3 is TGCAGTGCCCGTCCCCCGGGCACTGATACGCAGTATTTT. It codes for CSARPPGTDTQYF.

J is TRBJ2-5 and V is TRBV5-1; D is possibly TRBD2 (5 bases). In germline, CDR1 is SGHRS, CDR2 YFSETQ. V was shortened by 0 bases and J by 5 bases, with 17 bases between the two germline ends. The CDR3 loop spans 16 amino acids. The CDR3 loop is CASSLAGASTLETQYF. CDR3 bases: TGCGCCAGCAGCTTGGCCGGTGCTAGCACCCTTGAGACCCAGTACTTC.

This clonotype came up many times. The chain carries TRBV27 and TRBJ2-1, with TRBD1 matching over 9 bases. CDR3 size: 17 residues. V lost 3 bases to trimming and J lost 4 bases; unmatched junction nucleotides: 10. Germline V CDR1 and CDR2: MNHEY, SMNVEV (reference sequence). CDR3 residues: CASSFHPRDRVYNEQFF. The CDR3 DNA sequence: TGTGCCAGCAGTTTTCATCCCCGGGACAGGGTTTACAATGAGCAGTTCTTC.

This clonotype was seen only a few times. The CDR3 region has the DNA TGTGCCAGTAGCCGACGGGAGTACAATCGGGGGGAGCATTTT. Amino acid sequence: CASSRREYNRGEHF. The chain uses TRBV19 and TRBJ1-5; tentative D call: TRBD1 (5 bases). Germline V CDR1 and CDR2: LNHDA, SQIVND (reference sequence). This CDR3 comprises 14 residues. V was clipped by 6 bases and J by 14 bases, with 23 bases between them.

This clonotype was counted at least ten times. The J gene is TRBJ2-1, the V gene TRBV19; D is unclear. Trimming pared 3 bases from V and 7 bases from J, leaving 13 bases between. The germline V gene encodes CDR1 LNHDA and CDR2 SQIVND (reference sequence). The CDR3 is 14 amino acids. DNA of the CDR3: TGTGCCAGTAGTATTACTCGAGCTGTGAATGAGCAGTTCTTC. This translates into CASSITRAVNEQFF.

This clonotype was detected only a few times. V and J are TRBV9 and TRBJ2-2, with 11 bases fitting TRBD2. The CDR3 loop spans 18 amino acids. Losses at the gene ends were 0 bases for V and 5 bases for J; bases not matched to a gene: 9. The V gene's germline CDR1 is SGDLS and CDR2 YYNGEE. In nucleotides, the CDR3 is TGTGCCAGCAGCGTAGCTGGTAGCGGGAGGGGAGAAACCGGGGAGCTGTTTTTT. As protein: CASSVAGSGRGETGELFF.